Below are 22 T cell receptor beta chains sequenced from a single sample in a study of CD8+CD57+ T cells in acquired aplastic anemia (dated by TCRdb to the late 2010s). The patients picked for sequencing were ones in whom flow cytometry had shown an expansion of CD8+CD57+ cells. The sample was run on an Illumina HiSeq 2000. TCR beta VDJ combination and CDR3 sequence profiling used genomic DNA as the template. TCRdb reran the public reads through fastp at Q25 and MiXCR, keeping productive beta chains. A single entry per CDR3 protein holds the most common genes and DNA from its merged rows. Recorded for this sample are 300,000 or so distinct CDR3 sequences; 56% of them occurred a single time. The ten largest clones represent under 1.5% of the sample. The sequencing sample was made of sorted CD4+, CD8+, or CD8+CD57+ T cells (not recorded which) from PBMCs. Receptors originate from a human donor with aplastic anemia.

The rearrangement joins TRBV7-6 to TRBJ1-2, with D possibly TRBD1 on 5 matching bases. V lost 0 bases to trimming and J lost 4 bases, with 9 bases between them. CDR3 size: 14 residues. Germline V gene sequence: CDR1 SGHVS, CDR2 FNYEAQ. Here the CDR3 reads CASSLAGGGYGYTF. CDR3 in DNA: TGTGCCAGCAGCTTAGCAGGCGGGGGCTATGGCTACACCTTC.

The rearrangement joins TRBV19 to TRBJ1-6; 7 bases fit TRBD1. Germline V gene data show CDR1 as LNHDA and CDR2 as SQIVND (reference sequence). V shed 8 bases and J 7 bases; nucleotides not matched to a gene: 8. The CDR3 has 14 residues. The CDR3: CASGFVGQNSPLHF. CDR3 bases: TGTGCCAGTGGCTTTGTGGGACAGAATTCACCCCTCCACTTT.

This clonotype came up many times. The chain uses TRBV5-6 and TRBJ2-7, with a tentative D call TRBD2 (7 bases). V was cut by 6 bases and J by 3 bases, with 13 bases left in between. Germline-derived CDR1 and CDR2 are SGHDT and YYEEEE. The CDR3 is made up of 13 amino acids. CDR3 nucleotides: TGTGCCAGCAAGGGGGGGTACGACTACGAGCAGTACTTC. Amino acid sequence: CASKGGYDYEQYF.

The rearrangement uses TRBV7-2 and TRBJ2-5, with 10 nucleotides matching TRBD2. CDR1 is SGHTA and CDR2 is FQGNSA in the germline V gene. The CDR3 contains 16 residues. The trim removed 5 bases at V and 2 bases at J, leaving 8 bases unmatched. The CDR3 DNA reads as TGTGCCAGCAGCCCTACTAGCGGGAAAACTCAAGAGACCCAGTACTTC. This codes for CASSPTSGKTQETQYF.

This clonotype was counted once. The gene calls are TRBV7-8 and TRBJ1-2; TRBD1 is a possible D gene (6 bases). The germline V and J ends were trimmed by 2 bases and 6 bases, with 25 bases remaining between them. CDR3 length equals 18 residues. Germline lookup yields CDR1 SGHVS and CDR2 FQNEAQ. The CDR3 sequence is CASSLLAGGGRGENGYTF. The CDR3 DNA follows: TGTGCCAGCAGCTTACTAGCGGGAGGTGGCAGGGGAGAGAATGGCTACACCTTC.

This clonotype came up a few times. DNA of the CDR3: TGTGCCAGCAGTGGACAGGGTGTGAACACTGAAGCTTTCTTT. This translates into CASSGQGVNTEAFF. The chain has TRBV2 and TRBJ1-1, with TRBD1 identical over 7 bases. Germline V gene sequence: CDR1 SNHLY, CDR2 FYNNEI. The CDR3 totals 14 residues. Trimming cost V 4 bases and J 0 bases; bases outside gene matches: 2.

This chain links TRBV9 with TRBJ2-5, with 13 nucleotides matching TRBD2. V lost 5 bases, J lost 9 bases, and 10 bases stayed unmatched. The CDR3 is 15 amino acids. Looked up from germline, CDR1 is SGDLS and CDR2 is YYNGEE. CDR3 sequence reads: CASSDRGLAGRPQYF. For the CDR3, the DNA is TGTGCCAGCAGTGACAGGGGACTAGCGGGACGGCCCCAGTACTTC.

This clonotype has at least ten counts. This chain connects TRBV5-1 to TRBJ1-1; D is ambiguous. The CDR3 loop spans 14 amino acids. The V end lost 0 bases, the J end lost 1 base, and 7 bases lay between the germline ends. Germline lookup yields CDR1 SGHRS and CDR2 YFSETQ. The CDR3 DNA follows: TGCGCCAGCAGCTTGGACCGGAGGAACACTGAAGCTTTCTTT. Translation: CASSLDRRNTEAFF.

This chain links TRBV2 with TRBJ2-3, with a tentative D call TRBD2 (6 bases). The CDR3 loop spans 17 amino acids. V lost 4 bases and J 5 bases, leaving 22 bases between the germline ends. CDR1 and CDR2 (germline): SNHLY, FYNNEI. This chain's CDR3 is CASSGGVGLGQRDTQYF. CDR3 DNA: TGTGCCAGCAGTGGGGGGGTAGGGCTAGGCCAGAGAGATACGCAGTATTTT.

This clonotype was detected ten times or more. This rearrangement joins TRBV19 to TRBJ1-2; 7 nucleotides align to TRBD1. CDR3 size: 15 residues. After removal of 3 bases from V and 0 bases from J, the junction contained 4 bases not matched to a gene. Germline V gene data show CDR1 as LNHDA and CDR2 as SQIVND (reference sequence). The CDR3 loop is CASSIRTGTNYGYTF. CDR3 nucleotide sequence: TGTGCCAGTAGTATCCGGACAGGAACTAACTATGGCTACACCTTC.

The chain joins TRBV12-3 or TRBV12-4 to TRBJ1-5; 12 nucleotides align to TRBD1. V was clipped by 6 bases and J by 5 bases; unmatched bases: 5. The length of the CDR3 is 15 residues. As DNA, the CDR3 is TGTGCCAGCAGAGAGGGACAGGGGGCCCATCAGCCCCAGCATTTT. Translated: CASREGQGAHQPQHF.

This clonotype came up many times. This chain links TRBV24-1 with TRBJ1-2, with D possibly matching TRBD1 (5 bases). Germline V gene sequence: CDR1 KGHDR, CDR2 SFDVKD. Trimming removed 2 bases from V and 7 bases from J, with 13 bases in between. CDR3 length: 14 amino acids. The CDR3 protein is CATSDSGTIGGYTF. The CDR3 nucleotides are TGTGCCACCAGTGATTCCGGGACCATCGGTGGCTACACCTTC.

This clonotype has more than one count but fewer than ten. The chain joins TRBV2 to TRBJ2-1; 12 positions match TRBD2. The germline V gene encodes CDR1 SNHLY and CDR2 FYNNEI. V dropped 5 bases and J dropped 12; count of bases not matched to a gene: 5. The length of the CDR3 is 13 residues. The CDR3 DNA reads TGTGCCAGCAGTCCGCTAGCGGGGGGGGGGCAGTTCTTC. It encodes CASSPLAGGGQFF.

The gene calls are TRBV24-1 and TRBJ2-1; a possible D gene is TRBD2 (7 bases). This CDR3 has 15 residues. V dropped 10 bases and J dropped 6 bases, with 21 bases sitting between them. Looked up from germline, CDR1 is KGHDR and CDR2 is SFDVKD. The CDR3 DNA reads TGTGCCACAGGAGGGGTTAGGGGGGGCGGCAATGAGCAGTTCTTC. Protein sequence: CATGGVRGGGNEQFF.

The gene calls are TRBV28 and TRBJ1-5, with D possibly matching TRBD1 (6 bases). Germline loops: CDR1 MDHEN, CDR2 SYDVKM. The CDR3 loop spans 16 amino acids. The germline V and J ends were trimmed by 6 bases and 3 bases, with 18 bases remaining between them. The CDR3 DNA reads as TGTGCCAGCAGCCCACCCGGGGGACAACTCAATCAGCCCCAGCATTTT. Residues: CASSPPGGQLNQPQHF.

There are many counts of this clonotype. The J gene is TRBJ2-1, the V gene TRBV2; possible D gene TRBD1, 5 bases. The germline V gene encodes CDR1 SNHLY and CDR2 FYNNEI. Trimming took 6 bases from V and 8 from J, leaving 14 bases between them. The CDR3 contains 13 residues. CDR3 coding DNA: TGTGCCAGCAGCCTCCAGGGTTTTGATGAGCAGTTCTTC. Its protein is CASSLQGFDEQFF.

This clonotype was counted at least ten times. J is TRBJ1-1 and V is TRBV7-9, with D tentatively TRBD1 (6 bases). Germline V lookup: CDR1 SEHNR, CDR2 FQNEAQ (reference sequence). The length of the CDR3 is 14 residues. Trimming removed 5 bases at V and 0 bases at J, with 10 bases between. CDR3 sequence: CASSPGQLNTEAFF. Here the CDR3 DNA reads TGTGCCAGCAGCCCTGGACAGCTGAACACTGAAGCTTTCTTT.

This chain connects TRBV13 to TRBJ2-7; 9 nucleotides match TRBD2. Per the germline V gene, CDR1 is PRHDT and CDR2 is FYEKMQ (reference sequence). The CDR3 is made up of 14 amino acids. Losses at the gene ends were 5 bases for V and 6 bases for J; bases not matched to a gene: 8. The CDR3 bases are TGTGCCAGCAGCCCCCGGACTAGCGACTGCGAGCAGTACTTC. Its translation: CASSPRTSDCEQYF.

This clonotype was seen repeatedly, ten times or more. V and J are TRBV20-1 and TRBJ2-7; TRBD1 matches at 9 bases. CDR1 and CDR2 (germline): DFQATT, SNEGSKA (reference sequence). Losses at the gene ends were 2 bases for V and 2 bases for J; bases not matched to a gene: 7. The CDR3 extends over 15 amino acids. Here the CDR3 reads CSARPRDRVTYEQYF. CDR3 coding DNA: TGCAGTGCTAGACCCCGGGACAGGGTGACCTACGAGCAGTACTTC.

CDR3 sequence reads: CASSQNGGDYGYTF. The CDR3 DNA reads TGTGCCAGCAGCCAAAACGGGGGGGACTATGGCTACACCTTC. V usage is TRBV7-9 and J usage is TRBJ1-2; TRBD1 is a possible D gene (5 bases). Germline V gives CDR1 SEHNR, CDR2 FQNEAQ (reference sequence). This CDR3 comprises 14 residues. The V end was cut by 5 bases, the J end by 3 bases, with 13 bases between. Based on the CDR3 plus reference TRBV7-9 and TRBJ1-2, the full variable domain is DTGVSQNPRHKITKRGQNVTFRCDPISEHNRLYWYRQTLGQGPEFLTYFQNEAQLEKSRLLSDRFSAERPKGSFSTLEIQRTEQGDSAMYLCASSQNGGDYGYTFGSGTRLTVV.

The chain joins TRBV11-2 to TRBJ2-4; D ambiguous. V was pared by 4 bases and J by 0 bases, with 7 bases between. Looked up from germline, CDR1 is SGHAT and CDR2 is FQNNGV. The CDR3 extends over 14 amino acids. CDR3 sequence: CASSSRIAKNIQYF. The DNA for the CDR3 is TGTGCCAGCAGCTCGCGTATAGCCAAAAACATTCAGTACTTC.

The CDR3 nucleotides read TGTGCCAGTAGTACCCGGGGACTAGCCAGAACACAGGTTTCCCGAAATGAGCAGTTCTTC. Protein: CASSTRGLARTQVSRNEQFF. This chain uses TRBV19 with TRBJ2-1; 9 bases are shared with TRBD2. V was pared by 4 bases and J by 7 bases, with 23 bases of the junction left unmatched. Germline loops: CDR1 LNHDA, CDR2 SQIVND (reference sequence). The CDR3 sequence is 20 residues long.